This entry lists 22 T cell receptor beta chains sequenced from one sample in a study of identical twins. TCRdb analysed the 5' RACE reads with MiXCR anew, one entry per CDR3 protein. This repertoire shows 1.5 million to 2 million distinct CDR3 sequences, 32% found once; its top ten account for 0.25% to 0.3%. Sequenced material: cord blood. The origin of the receptors is a newborn girl in good health.

This clonotype was counted only a few times. The chain carries TRBV20-1 and TRBJ1-6; the match to TRBD1 covers 11 bases. V was clipped by 3 bases and J by 4 bases; unmatched bases: 5. Germline-derived CDR1 and CDR2 are DFQATT and SNEGSKA (reference sequence). This CDR3 region has 16 residues. The CDR3 nucleotides read TGCAGTGCTAGGGCCAGGGACAGGGGGTATAATTCACCCCTCCACTTT. As protein: CSARARDRGYNSPLHF.

Worth noting for this clonotype: Mismatch with germline at one junction end may stem from a read error. The chain couples TRBV28 to TRBJ2-4; the D gene is possibly TRBD1 (6 bases). Germline V gene sequence: CDR1 MDHEN, CDR2 SYDVKM. CDR3 length: 14 residues. CDR3 protein: CASSSLRTEETQYF. The CDR3 DNA follows: TGTGCCAGCAGTTCCCTCCGGACAGAAGAGACCCAGTATTTC.

The V gene is TRBV6-1, the J gene TRBJ2-3; 8 bases agree with TRBD2. CDR1 and CDR2 (germline): MNHNS, SASEGT. V shed 4 bases and J 4 bases; nucleotides not matched to a gene: 16. The CDR3 spans 18 residues. CDR3 bases: TGTGCCAGCAGTGGAGGACTAGCCCCAAACACCATCGCAGATACGCAGTATTTT. Protein sequence: CASSGGLAPNTIADTQYF.

This clonotype was seen more than once but under ten times. This rearrangement joins TRBV20-1 to TRBJ2-7; the D gene is possibly TRBD1 (8 bases). CDR1 and CDR2 from the germline V gene are DFQATT and SNEGSKA (reference sequence). The CDR3 loop spans 20 amino acids. Trimming cost V 1 base and J 2 bases, with 30 bases left between them. CDR3 amino acids: CSARVGGRTGSFGVTYEQYF. In DNA form, the CDR3 reads TGCAGTGCTAGAGTGGGGGGGAGGACAGGGTCGTTCGGGGTTACCTACGAGCAGTACTTC.

The sample holds a few counts of this clonotype. This chain links TRBV28 with TRBJ1-4; a weak D match, TRBD1 (6 bases). The CDR3 is 14 residues long. With 6 bases removed from V and 8 bases from J, the gap between germline ends came to 16 bases. Germline CDR1 reads MDHEN; CDR2 reads SYDVKM. This CDR3 reads CASRRQDLSEKLFF. The DNA of the CDR3 is TGTGCCAGCAGGAGACAGGACCTAAGCGAAAAACTGTTTTTT.

This clonotype was seen a handful of times. V usage is TRBV5-1 and J usage is TRBJ2-3; D unclear. CDR1 SGHRS and CDR2 YFSETQ come from the germline V gene. The CDR3 is 15 residues long. V lost 3 bases to trimming and J lost 4 bases, with 15 bases between them. The CDR3 sequence is CASSSDKAPPDTQYF. The CDR3 DNA sequence: TGCGCCAGCAGCTCAGACAAGGCGCCCCCAGATACGCAGTATTTT.

This clonotype was counted a few times. The chain combines TRBV27 with TRBJ2-3, with 7 bases that match TRBD2. This CDR3 comprises 18 residues. The V segment lost 3 bases and the J segment 3 bases; nucleotides outside the gene matches: 15. CDR1 and CDR2 (germline): MNHEY, SMNVEV (reference sequence). CDR3 amino acids: CASSLPSFGGDGTDTQYF. In DNA form, the CDR3 reads TGTGCCAGCAGTTTGCCCTCCTTTGGGGGGGATGGGACAGATACGCAGTATTTT.

Concerning this clonotype: The junction departs from germline at one end; a sequencing error may be responsible. The chain links TRBV12-3 or TRBV12-4 to TRBJ1-4; D is uncertain. The CDR3 length is 11 residues. CDR3 DNA: TGTGCCAGCAGACGTGTGGAAAGACTGTTTTTT. Translated, it gives CASRRVERLFF.

This sequence joins TRBV20-1 and TRBJ1-1; the D gene is possibly TRBD1 (5 bases). The V gene's germline CDR1 is DFQATT and CDR2 SNEGSKA (reference sequence). This CDR3 has 16 amino acids. Trimming removed 8 bases from V and 0 bases from J, with 22 bases in between. CDR3 in amino acids: CSPPSDGTSMNTEAFF. CDR3 bases: TGCAGTCCCCCGTCAGATGGGACGTCTATGAACACTGAAGCTTTCTTT.

V gene TRBV6-1 combines with J gene TRBJ2-7; D might be TRBD1 (6 bases). V shed 4 bases and J shed 1 base, with 11 bases lying between them. This CDR3 is 14 amino acids long. CDR1 is MNHNS, CDR2 SASEGT, per germline. The CDR3 protein is CASSGGHESYEQYF. CDR3 nucleotides: TGTGCCAGCAGTGGGGGACACGAGTCCTACGAGCAGTACTTC.

V usage is TRBV20-1 and J usage is TRBJ2-7; the match to TRBD1 covers 11 bases. J was trimmed by 4 bases and V by 6 bases; bases with no gene match: 8. This CDR3 has 14 amino acids. Per germline, CDR1 DFQATT and CDR2 SNEGSKA (reference sequence). The CDR3 reads CSAPDRGRGYEQYF. Here the CDR3 DNA reads TGCAGTGCCCCGGACAGGGGGCGGGGGTACGAGCAGTACTTC.

The chain uses TRBV4-1 and TRBJ2-5; D gene uncertain. Germline lookup yields CDR1 MGHRA and CDR2 YSYEKL. V was cut by 1 base and J by 4 bases, with 13 bases left in between. This CDR3 contains 15 residues. In DNA, the CDR3 is TGCGCCAGCAGCCAAGTTTATAAGGATAGAGAGACCCAGTACTTC. It translates to CASSQVYKDRETQYF.

A remark on this clonotype: One base away lies a much larger clone, so this may be a sequencing read error. The J gene is TRBJ2-7, the V gene TRBV7-2, with D hard to call. From germline, CDR1 is SGHTA and CDR2 FQGNSA. This CDR3 region has 14 residues. The CDR3 region has the DNA TGTGCCAGCAACTTAGCTGTAGTCTCCTACGAGCAGTACTTC. It yields the protein CASNLAVVSYEQYF.

This clonotype was observed many times. The chain recombines TRBV29-1 with TRBJ2-5; D remains ambiguous. CDR3 length equals 17 residues. CDR1 SQVTM and CDR2 ANQGSEA come from the germline V gene. V was pared by 1 base and J by 1 base, with 19 bases between. The CDR3 region is CSVEGTLRTDLQETQYF. The CDR3 DNA reads TGCAGCGTTGAAGGAACGTTGAGGACGGACCTCCAAGAGACCCAGTACTTC.

The CDR3 protein is CASSLFRTSAEAFF. The CDR3 nucleotides read TGTGCCAGCAGCTTATTCCGGACAAGCGCTGAAGCTTTCTTT. The chain has TRBV11-2 and TRBJ1-1; a weak D match, TRBD1 (5 bases). CDR1 SGHAT and CDR2 FQNNGV come from the germline V gene. Trimming left V 2 bases short and J 6 bases short, with 13 bases between. This CDR3 is 14 amino acids long.

This clonotype was detected only a few times. This chain's CDR3 is CASSLARTSGGADTQYF. CDR3 nucleotides: TGTGCCAGCAGCTTAGCCCGGACTAGCGGGGGTGCAGATACGCAGTATTTT. V usage is TRBV7-9 and J usage is TRBJ2-3, with 13 bases identical to TRBD2. This CDR3 contains 17 residues. V shed 0 bases and J 4 bases; nucleotides not matched to a gene: 4. CDR1 is SEHNR, CDR2 FQNEAQ, per germline (reference sequence).

This clonotype occurred many times. J is TRBJ2-7 and V is TRBV6-5; tentative D call: TRBD2 (5 bases). Germline V CDR1 and CDR2: MNHEY, SVGAGI. V was cut by 0 bases and J by 0 bases, with 9 bases left in between. CDR3 length equals 15 residues. CDR3: CASSYSAGPSYEQYF. The CDR3 DNA reads TGTGCCAGCAGTTACTCGGCGGGCCCCTCCTACGAGCAGTACTTC.

The sample holds a few counts of this clonotype. V gene TRBV20-1 combines with J gene TRBJ2-4, with D possibly being TRBD1 (6 bases). The end of the DNA is better explained by TRBJ2-5, so the J call may be wrong. CDR1 and CDR2 (germline): DFQATT, SNEGSKA (reference sequence). The length of the CDR3 is 13 residues. The CDR3 DNA follows: TGCAGTGCCCAGGGGCTGGTTCAAGAGACCCAGTACTTC. Translating it yields CSAQGLVQETQYF.

The gene calls are TRBV7-9 and TRBJ1-1; 10 positions match TRBD1. Looked up from germline, CDR1 is SEHNR and CDR2 is FQNEAQ (reference sequence). CDR3 length equals 15 residues. Trimming at V came to 3 bases and at J to 8 bases, leaving 9 bases not matched to a gene. The CDR3 DNA follows: TGTGCCAGCAGCTTGAGTGGGGGACAGGGGCAGGAAGCTTTCTTT. Translation: CASSLSGGQGQEAFF. The whole variable domain, remainder taken from reference TRBV7-9 and TRBJ1-1, is DTGVSQNPRHKITKRGQNVTFRCDPISEHNRLYWYRQTLGQGPEFLTYFQNEAQLEKSRLLSDRFSAERPKGSFSTLEIQRTEQGDSAMYLCASSLSGGQGQEAFFGQGTRLTVV.

This clonotype was counted many times. The chain employs TRBV5-1 and TRBJ2-1; D remains unclear. V shed 4 bases and J shed 3 bases, with 8 bases lying between them. The CDR3 length is 13 residues. Germline V gene lookup returns CDR1 SGHRS and CDR2 YFSETQ. The DNA for the CDR3 is TGCGCCAGCAGCCCAGACCACTACAATGAGCAGTTCTTC. Translating gives CASSPDHYNEQFF.

The gene calls are TRBV20-1 and TRBJ1-5; TRBD1 might be the D (6 bases). This CDR3 comprises 13 residues. V lost 6 bases and J 7 bases, leaving 16 bases between the germline ends. Germline CDR1 and CDR2: DFQATT and SNEGSKA (reference sequence). CDR3 residues: CSAPTGGYQPQHF. The CDR3, as DNA: TGCAGTGCACCGACAGGCGGGTACCAGCCCCAGCATTTT.

This clonotype was counted between two and nine times. The rearrangement links TRBV29-1 to TRBJ1-3; D might be TRBD1 (5 bases). The V gene lost 3 bases and the J gene lost 0 bases, with 9 bases spanning the gap. This CDR3 is built from 14 residues. The germline V gene encodes CDR1 SQVTM and CDR2 ANQGSEA. CDR3 bases: TGCAGCGTTGATAGGGGTGGCTCTGGAAACACCATATATTTT. Its protein product is CSVDRGGSGNTIYF.